This T cell receptor (beta chain) was recorded in a study of blood T cell repertoires in COVID-19. Study-wide context: COVID-19 samples collected from the United States, Italy and Spain covered acute and convalescent phases.

This CDR3 has 18 amino acids. V dropped 0 bases and J dropped 1; count of bases not matched to a gene: 6. Germline V CDR1 and CDR2: SGHRS, YFSETQ. Authors' data handling: Nucleated cell counts were estimated from reference gene primer amplification. Assay used: immunoSEQ multiplex PCR; TCRdb lists only in-frame clones, some missing. That table furnishes V, J and clone size, whereas the DNA furnished D and trimming. The table lists 200,000 to 250,000 clones, approximately 84% of them singletons. Sequenced input: peripheral blood. The gene calls are TRBV5-1 and TRBJ2-1; the match to TRBD2 covers 11 bases. The sequence was collected from a man aged 80 or over with acute or convalescent COVID-19. The chain's CDR3 is CASSLAASSGRSYNEQFF. CDR3 nucleotide sequence: TGCGCCAGCAGCTTGGCCGCGTCTAGCGGGAGGTCCTACAATGAGCAGTTCTTC.